This T cell receptor beta chain comes out of a study of blood T cell repertoires in COVID-19. Germline V lookup: CDR1 KGHSH, CDR2 LQKENI. Trimming at V came to 3 bases and at J to 2 bases, leaving 10 bases not matched to a gene. This CDR3 region has 17 residues. The assay was immunoSEQ multiplex PCR, and TCRdb's table has in-frame clones only and misses some. The sample consists of roughly 56,000 clones, 75% to 95% of them appearing once. The V and J genes are TRBV18 and TRBJ2-3, with TRBD2 identical over 8 bases. This sequence was found in a man in his forties or fifties with active COVID-19. What was sequenced was peripheral blood. The CDR3 reads CASSPSTSARYTDTQYF. The CDR3 DNA sequence: TGTGCCAGCTCACCTTCGACTAGCGCGAGATACACAGATACGCAGTATTTT.